The next 17 T cell receptor beta chains were all read from a single sample in a study of early T cells in non-severe SARS-CoV-2 infection. TCRdb reanalysed the 5' RACE reads using MiXCR and keeps one entry per CDR3 protein. The data contain about 55,000 distinct CDR3 sequences, less than 15% of them seen just once; the ten biggest clones take up approximately 9.4%. The input for sequencing was whole blood, taken at baseline. The receptors derive from an adult who was a healthcare worker with PCR-confirmed SARS-CoV-2 infection or an uninfected control (not recorded which).

This clonotype showed up many times. The gene calls are TRBV18 and TRBJ2-1, with 8 bases identical to TRBD2. V shed 3 bases, J shed 0 bases, and the junction held 1 base outside the gene matches. Germline V CDR1 and CDR2: KGHSH, LQKENI. The CDR3 runs 15 residues. CDR3 in amino acids: CASSPSGGSYNEQFF. The CDR3 region has the DNA TGTGCCAGCTCACCGAGCGGGGGCTCCTACAATGAGCAGTTCTTC.

This clonotype was counted many times. This sequence joins TRBV19 and TRBJ2-7; TRBD2 matches 15 bases. Trimming cost V 6 bases and J 1 base; bases outside gene matches: 4. The germline V gene encodes CDR1 LNHDA and CDR2 SQIVND (reference sequence). The CDR3 runs to 16 residues. The CDR3 sequence is CASRGLAGGSSYEQYF. In nucleotides, the CDR3 is TGTGCCAGTAGGGGACTAGCGGGAGGTTCGTCCTACGAGCAGTACTTC. Full variable domain (outside the CDR3, taken from reference TRBV19 and TRBJ2-7): DGGITQSPKYLFRKEGQNVTLSCEQNLNHDAMYWYRQDPGQGLRLIYYSQIVNDFQKGDIAEGYSVSREKKESFPLTVTSAQKNPTAFYLCASRGLAGGSSYEQYFGPGTRLTVT.

This clonotype was recorded at least ten times. The chain has TRBV7-9 and TRBJ1-1; TRBD1 matches at 7 bases. The CDR3 is made up of 16 amino acids. Germline CDR1 reads SEHNR; CDR2 reads FQNEAQ (reference sequence). Losses at the gene ends were 6 bases for V and 5 bases for J; bases not matched to a gene: 15. The CDR3 bases are TGTGCCAGCAGTATAGGAAGGCCAGGGGGAAGGACTGAAGCTTTCTTT. Translating it yields CASSIGRPGGRTEAFF.

Points on this clonotype: This sequence may be a read error, since a much larger clone differs from it by one base. The V gene is TRBV7-6, the J gene TRBJ2-3; 7 positions match TRBD1. Germline CDR1 SGHVS, CDR2 FNYEAQ. The CDR3 runs to 15 residues. Unmatched junction bases numbered 7, after V lost 3 bases and J lost 4 bases. CDR3 loop: CASSFANTGADTQYF. The DNA for the CDR3 is TGTGCCAGCAGCTTCGCGAATACAGGGGCAGATACGCAGTATTTT.

This clonotype was seen a few times. The V gene is TRBV27, the J gene TRBJ2-7; 7 bases fit TRBD1. Trimming cost V 5 bases and J 3 bases; bases outside gene matches: 4. This CDR3 region has 13 residues. The germline V gene has CDR1 MNHEY and CDR2 SMNVEV (reference sequence). The CDR3 DNA is TGTGCCAGCAGTACGACAGGGATCTACGAGCAGTACTTC. Protein: CASSTTGIYEQYF.

The table lists this clonotype with many counts. CDR3 in DNA: TGTGCCAGCAGTGAATTAGTCCGCGCGGGATATGGCTACACCTTC. Protein sequence: CASSELVRAGYGYTF. V gene TRBV6-1 combines with J gene TRBJ1-2, with no clear D. CDR3 size: 15 residues. CDR1 is MNHNS and CDR2 is SASEGT in the germline V gene. The germline V and J ends were trimmed by 2 bases and 5 bases, with 15 bases remaining between them.

This clonotype was recorded a few times. The V and J genes are TRBV6-1 and TRBJ2-7, with no clear D. V lost 2 bases and J 3 bases, leaving 11 bases between the germline ends. The CDR3 has 14 amino acids. CDR1 and CDR2 from the germline V gene are MNHNS and SASEGT. CDR3 region: CASSESGISYEQYF. Here the CDR3 DNA reads TGTGCCAGCAGTGAATCGGGCATAAGCTACGAGCAGTACTTC.

The chain is built from TRBV20-1 and TRBJ2-1, with 11 nucleotides matching TRBD2. The CDR3 consists of 14 residues. The germline CDR1 and CDR2 sequences are DFQATT and SNEGSKA (reference sequence). Germline trimming cut 3 bases from V and 6 bases from J; bases unmatched to any gene: 4. CDR3 in amino acids: CSASELAGANEQFF. CDR3 in DNA: TGCAGTGCTAGTGAACTAGCGGGAGCCAATGAGCAGTTCTTC.

This clonotype was seen more than once but under ten times. The rearrangement joins TRBV28 to TRBJ2-7, with a tentative D call TRBD2 (5 bases). The ends were cut back, 2 bases at V and 6 bases at J, with 8 bases in the middle. CDR3 length equals 12 residues. The germline CDR1 and CDR2 sequences are MDHEN and SYDVKM. Here the CDR3 reads CASSLMGSEQYF. CDR3 coding DNA: TGTGCCAGCAGTTTAATGGGGAGCGAGCAGTACTTC.

This clonotype has only a few counts. The V gene is TRBV5-1, the J gene TRBJ2-1; 7 bases fit TRBD1. The CDR3 is 16 amino acids. Germline V gene sequence: CDR1 SGHRS, CDR2 YFSETQ. V was clipped by 4 bases and J by 3 bases; unmatched bases: 10. The CDR3 protein is CASSPPGGSYYNEQFF. The CDR3 nucleotides are TGCGCCAGCAGCCCGCCAGGGGGTTCTTACTACAATGAGCAGTTCTTC.

This clonotype showed up just a few times. The J gene is TRBJ1-2, the V gene TRBV7-2; TRBD1 aligns across 7 bases. Germline V gene sequence: CDR1 SGHTA, CDR2 FQGNSA. This CDR3 is built from 13 residues. With 5 bases clipped from V and 4 bases from J, the junction kept 4 bases outside the gene matches. CDR3 protein: CASSLGQRYGYTF. The CDR3, as DNA: TGTGCCAGCAGCCTGGGACAGCGCTATGGCTACACCTTC. The variable domain in full, completed from reference TRBV7-2 and TRBJ1-2, reads GAGVSQSPSNKVTEKGKDVELRCDPISGHTALYWYRQSLGQGLEFLIYFQGNSAPDKSGLPSDRFSAERTGGSVSTLTIQRTQQEDSAVYLCASSLGQRYGYTFGSGTRLTVV.

This clonotype was observed a few times. The chain employs TRBV19 and TRBJ2-1, with TRBD1 matching 7 bases. Trimming at V came to 7 bases and at J to 2 bases, leaving 11 bases not matched to a gene. Germline values: CDR1 LNHDA, CDR2 SQIVND (reference sequence). The CDR3 has 16 amino acids. Written as DNA, the CDR3 is TGTGCCAGTACCTACGCACAGGGGAACACCTACAATGAGCAGTTCTTC. Translation gives CASTYAQGNTYNEQFF.

This clonotype was recorded at least ten times. The chain carries TRBV24-1 and TRBJ1-2; TRBD1 aligns across 10 bases. The CDR3 length is 15 residues. CDR1 and CDR2 from the germline V gene are KGHDR and SFDVKD. V shed 3 bases, J shed 2 bases, and the junction held 2 bases outside the gene matches. CDR3 in amino acids: CATSDPGQGNYGYTF. The CDR3 nucleotides are TGTGCCACCAGTGATCCGGGACAGGGGAACTATGGCTACACCTTC.

The genes are TRBV9 and TRBJ2-1; TRBD2 might be the D (5 bases). From germline, CDR1 is SGDLS and CDR2 YYNGEE. The CDR3 loop spans 13 amino acids. V was cut by 0 bases and J by 8 bases, with 9 bases left in between. CDR3 amino acids: CASSVGGVHEQFF. For the CDR3, the DNA is TGTGCCAGCAGCGTAGGGGGAGTCCATGAGCAGTTCTTC.

This clonotype was counted a few times. The chain combines TRBV9 with TRBJ1-1; D perhaps matches TRBD1 (6 bases). V was cut by 7 bases and J by 1 base, with 11 bases left in between. The germline V gene has CDR1 SGDLS and CDR2 YYNGEE. The CDR3 spans 13 residues. This CDR3 is CASGGTRNTEAFF. CDR3 nucleotide sequence: TGTGCCAGCGGGGGGACAAGGAACACTGAAGCTTTCTTT.

The chain combines TRBV20-1 with TRBJ1-1, with D unclear. V lost 6 bases and J lost 0, with 11 bases in between. CDR1 and CDR2 (germline): DFQATT, SNEGSKA (reference sequence). The CDR3 extends over 13 amino acids. The CDR3: CSAPYPMNTEAFF. The CDR3 DNA is TGCAGTGCGCCCTACCCCATGAACACTGAAGCTTTCTTT.

The V gene is TRBV7-2, the J gene TRBJ2-3, with D perhaps TRBD1 (5 bases). The CDR3 spans 12 residues. CDR1 and CDR2 from the germline V gene are SGHTA and FQGNSA. V lost 4 bases, J lost 7 bases, and 9 bases lay in between. The CDR3 DNA follows: TGTGCCAGCAGCTCCAGGGTGTATACGCAGTATTTT. This translates into CASSSRVYTQYF. Drawing the rest from reference TRBV7-2 and TRBJ2-3, the complete variable domain is GAGVSQSPSNKVTEKGKDVELRCDPISGHTALYWYRQSLGQGLEFLIYFQGNSAPDKSGLPSDRFSAERTGGSVSTLTIQRTQQEDSAVYLCASSSRVYTQYFGPGTRLTVL.